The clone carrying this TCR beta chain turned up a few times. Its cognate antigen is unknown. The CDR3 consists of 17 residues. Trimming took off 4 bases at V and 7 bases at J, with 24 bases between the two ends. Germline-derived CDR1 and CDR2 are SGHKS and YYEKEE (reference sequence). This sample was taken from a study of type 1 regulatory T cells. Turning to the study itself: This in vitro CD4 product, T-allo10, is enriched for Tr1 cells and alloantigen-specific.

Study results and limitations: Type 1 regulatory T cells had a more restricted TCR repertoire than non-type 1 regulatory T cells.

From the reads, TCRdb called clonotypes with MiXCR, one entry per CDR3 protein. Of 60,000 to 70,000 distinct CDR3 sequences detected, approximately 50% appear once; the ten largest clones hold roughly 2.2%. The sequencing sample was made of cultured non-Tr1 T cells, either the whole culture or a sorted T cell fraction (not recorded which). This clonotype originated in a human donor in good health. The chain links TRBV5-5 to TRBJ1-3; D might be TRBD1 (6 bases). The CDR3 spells CASSRGSNFGTPNTIYF. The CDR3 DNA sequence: TGTGCCAGCAGCCGGGGCTCGAATTTCGGGACACCGAACACCATATATTTT.